What follows are 27 T cell receptor beta chains derived from one specimen sequenced in a study of T-cell memory formation after mild COVID-19. TCRdb passed the 5' RACE reads through MiXCR, listing each CDR3 protein once. Among 260,000 or so distinct CDR3 sequences listed, 15% to 20% were seen once. Sequenced material: PBMCs or a T cell subset sorted from them (not recorded which). The origin of the receptors is a man aged 18 to 29 who had mild COVID-19 (a few samples of this study predate the infection). Cell type and time point are not known.

This sequence joins TRBV19 and TRBJ1-5, with 8 bases matching TRBD1. The V gene end was trimmed by 5 bases and the J gene end by 7 bases; junction bases not matched to a gene: 4. CDR1 is LNHDA and CDR2 is SQIVND in the germline V gene (reference sequence). This CDR3 contains 13 residues. DNA for the CDR3: TGTGCCAGTAGTCAGGGGGCTCGGCAGCCCCAGCATTTT. It translates to CASSQGARQPQHF.

This clonotype was seen only a few times. V usage is TRBV5-4 and J usage is TRBJ2-3, with D hard to call. This CDR3 is 13 amino acids long. The V and J ends lost 5 bases and 4 bases respectively, with 11 bases between them. The germline V gene encodes CDR1 SGHNT and CDR2 YYREEE (reference sequence). CDR3 DNA: TGTGCCAGCAGAAACGGTAGGGCAGATACGCAGTATTTT. It is translated as CASRNGRADTQYF.

The chain has TRBV11-2 and TRBJ2-7; 7 nucleotides match TRBD1. Germline-derived CDR1 and CDR2 are SGHAT and FQNNGV. V shed 5 bases and J 5 bases; nucleotides not matched to a gene: 9. There are 14 residues in the CDR3. CDR3 DNA sequence: TGTGCCAGCAGCCGCAGAGACAGGGCAGACGAGCAGTACGTC. Translation gives CASSRRDRADEQYV.

In its sample, this clonotype was seen many times. CDR3 protein: CASSLSWTSGGEQFF. DNA for the CDR3: TGCGCCAGCAGCTTGTCCTGGACTAGCGGGGGCGAGCAGTTCTTC. The chain has TRBV5-1 and TRBJ2-1; TRBD2 aligns across 13 bases. Germline loops: CDR1 SGHRS, CDR2 YFSETQ. With 1 base clipped from V and 10 bases from J, the junction kept 5 bases outside the gene matches. This CDR3 has 15 residues.

This clonotype was detected only a few times. The chain carries TRBV4-3 and TRBJ2-3; the D is unclear. Between the trimmed V and J ends, which lost 3 bases and 1 base, there was a span of 5 bases. Per germline, CDR1 LGHNA and CDR2 YSLEER. The CDR3 covers 13 residues. The CDR3 is CASSQQGTDTQYF. The CDR3 coding sequence is TGCGCCAGCAGCCAGCAGGGCACAGATACGCAGTATTTT.

The gene calls are TRBV12-3 or TRBV12-4 and TRBJ1-2, with a possible D match to TRBD1 (5 bases). The CDR3 consists of 13 residues. Trimming shortened V by 6 bases and J by 4 bases, and 12 bases separated the two germline ends. The CDR3 sequence is CASSPDSLYGYTF. CDR3 nucleotide sequence: TGTGCCAGCAGCCCCGACAGCCTCTATGGCTACACCTTC.

The CDR3 DNA is TGTGCCAGCAGCTCCTATATCGGGGAGGAACATGGCTACACCTTC. Translating it yields CASSSYIGEEHGYTF. The chain recombines TRBV7-2 with TRBJ1-2; D gene uncertain. V was trimmed by 4 bases and J by 6 bases, leaving 18 bases between them. Germline CDR1 SGHTA, CDR2 FQGNSA. The CDR3 spans 15 residues.

This sequence joins TRBV6-5 and TRBJ1-1; D gene uncertain. Trimming shortened V by 2 bases and J by 0 bases, and 10 bases separated the two germline ends. Per germline, CDR1 MNHEY and CDR2 SVGAGI. CDR3 length: 15 residues. This chain's CDR3 is CASSYGRRMNTEAFF. The DNA of the CDR3 is TGTGCCAGCAGTTACGGTCGCAGGATGAACACTGAAGCTTTCTTT.

This clonotype has only a few counts. The chain couples TRBV29-1 to TRBJ2-2; 7 bases align to TRBD1. The CDR3 extends over 14 amino acids. Germline V gene lookup returns CDR1 SQVTM and CDR2 ANQGSEA. V lost 6 bases to trimming and J lost 3 bases; unmatched junction nucleotides: 7. CDR3 residues: CSVETGVHTGELFF. As DNA, the CDR3 is TGCAGCGTGGAAACAGGGGTCCACACCGGGGAGCTGTTTTTT.

The chain carries TRBV20-1 and TRBJ1-2; D call uncertain. Trimming pared 3 bases from V and 5 bases from J, leaving 19 bases between. CDR1 and CDR2 from the germline V gene are DFQATT and SNEGSKA (reference sequence). The CDR3 loop spans 15 amino acids. CDR3 loop: CSASPPARAGYGYTF. The CDR3, as DNA: TGCAGTGCTAGCCCCCCCGCCCGGGCCGGGTATGGCTACACCTTC.

The chain uses TRBV20-1 and TRBJ1-5; no firm D call. Germline CDR1 and CDR2: DFQATT and SNEGSKA (reference sequence). The germline V and J ends were trimmed by 6 bases and 7 bases, with 16 bases remaining between them. The CDR3 totals 13 residues. CDR3 sequence (DNA): TGCAGTGCCAGGAAGAGGGTGCACCAGCCCCAGCATTTT. This gives the protein CSARKRVHQPQHF.

A few counts support this clonotype. The gene calls are TRBV6-5 and TRBJ1-4; tentative D call: TRBD1 (6 bases). The CDR3 is made up of 14 amino acids. The germline V and J ends were trimmed by 9 bases and 7 bases, with 18 bases remaining between them. Germline lookup yields CDR1 MNHEY and CDR2 SVGAGI. The CDR3 bases are TGTGCCAGTACTGGCGGGGGCGCCGGTGAAAAACTGTTTTTT. It is translated as CASTGGGAGEKLFF.

This clonotype was seen more than once but under ten times. The chain combines TRBV15 with TRBJ1-4; D is possibly TRBD1 (6 bases). This CDR3 has 15 amino acids. V was shortened by 0 bases and J by 8 bases, with 13 bases between the two germline ends. In germline, CDR1 is LNHNV, CDR2 YYDKDF (reference sequence). The CDR3 region has the DNA TGTGCCACCAGCAGAGAGTCAGGGGCGGGAGAAAAACTGTTTTTT. Translating gives CATSRESGAGEKLFF.

V and J are TRBV4-3 and TRBJ2-3; unclear D gene. V lost 0 bases and J 0 bases, leaving 7 bases between the germline ends. This CDR3 has 15 residues. CDR1 and CDR2 from the germline V gene are LGHNA and YSLEER. CDR3 amino acids: CASSQDLPSTDTQYF. For the CDR3, the DNA is TGCGCCAGCAGCCAAGATTTACCTAGCACAGATACGCAGTATTTT.

This clonotype was seen at least ten times. The V and J genes are TRBV20-1 and TRBJ2-2; D is unclear. V lost 4 bases and J 2 bases, leaving 5 bases between the germline ends. CDR1 DFQATT and CDR2 SNEGSKA come from the germline V gene (reference sequence). CDR3 length equals 12 residues. The CDR3 region has the DNA TGCAGTGCTAATACCAACACCGGGGAGCTGTTTTTT. Its protein is CSANTNTGELFF.

V gene TRBV12-3 or TRBV12-4 combines with J gene TRBJ1-5; perhaps TRBD1 as D (6 bases). V dropped 3 bases and J dropped 6 bases, with 9 bases sitting between them. The CDR3 loop spans 13 amino acids. CDR3 coding DNA: TGTGCCAGCAGTTTCGCAGGGGCTCAGCCCCAGCATTTT. Protein sequence: CASSFAGAQPQHF.

This clonotype was seen a handful of times. V gene TRBV4-2 combines with J gene TRBJ2-7, with TRBD1 matching over 7 bases. The CDR3 spans 12 residues. Germline CDR1 LGHNA, CDR2 YNFKEQ. The V and J ends lost 7 bases and 5 bases, in that order; junction bases with no gene match: 5. The CDR3, as DNA: TGTGCCAGCAAGGGGGCCCCCAACGAGCAGTACTTC. This sequence encodes CASKGAPNEQYF.

Of note for this clonotype: A much larger clone differs by one base, so this may be a read error. The chain is built from TRBV7-6 and TRBJ2-1; 10 positions match TRBD2. Trimming removed 5 bases from V and 3 bases from J; junction bases left unmatched: 7. The CDR3 covers 16 residues. Looked up from germline, CDR1 is SGHVS and CDR2 is FNYEAQ. The CDR3 sequence: CASSVGSGGIYNEQFF. The CDR3 DNA sequence: TGTGCCAGCAGCGTAGGTAGCGGGGGGATCTACAATGAGCAGTTCTTC.

This clonotype has just a few counts. V gene TRBV30 combines with J gene TRBJ2-7; 8 bases fit TRBD1. V shed 2 bases, J shed 3 bases, and the junction held 6 bases outside the gene matches. The CDR3 has 14 residues. CDR1 GTSNPN and CDR2 SVGIG come from the germline V gene (reference sequence). This CDR3 reads CAWSRRGPFYEQYF. The CDR3 coding sequence is TGTGCCTGGAGTCGCAGGGGGCCATTCTACGAGCAGTACTTC. The full variable domain, in which reference TRBV30 and TRBJ2-7 provide the parts outside the CDR3, is SQTIHQWPATLVQPVGSPLSLECTVEGTSNPNLYWYRQAAGRGLQLLFYSVGIGQISSEVPQNLSASRPQDRQFILSSKKLLLSDSGFYLCAWSRRGPFYEQYFGPGTRLTVT.

V usage is TRBV20-1 and J usage is TRBJ1-2; 7 bases line up with TRBD1. The germline V gene has CDR1 DFQATT and CDR2 SNEGSKA (reference sequence). V shed 1 base and J 2 bases; nucleotides not matched to a gene: 10. The CDR3 consists of 16 residues. The DNA of the CDR3 is TGCAGTGCTAGAGCCGACAGGGACCCCACAAACTATGGCTACACCTTC. Translation: CSARADRDPTNYGYTF.

This clonotype was recorded at least ten times. The chain couples TRBV6-2 or TRBV6-3 to TRBJ1-2; a weak D match, TRBD1 (5 bases). V was trimmed by 5 bases and J by 4 bases, leaving 8 bases between them. Germline V gene data show CDR1 as MNHEY and CDR2 as SVGEGT. CDR3 length equals 12 residues. This CDR3 is CASSGQGYGYTF. CDR3 sequence (DNA): TGTGCCAGCAGTGGACAAGGCTATGGCTACACCTTC.

This chain joins TRBV7-2 and TRBJ1-5, with no clear D. Looked up from germline, CDR1 is SGHTA and CDR2 is FQGNSA. The CDR3 spans 13 residues. V lost 7 bases to trimming and J lost 5 bases, with 12 bases between them. CDR3 DNA sequence: TGTGCCAGCACCACACGCCAGGATCAGCCCCAGCATTTT. Translating gives CASTTRQDQPQHF.

The chain combines TRBV30 with TRBJ1-1, with 7 bases matching TRBD1. The ends lost 4 bases at V and 0 bases at J; junction bases unmatched: 8. Germline CDR1 GTSNPN, CDR2 SVGIG (reference sequence). The CDR3 totals 15 residues. DNA of the CDR3: TGTGCCTGGAAAAGACAGGGCTCTTTGAACACTGAAGCTTTCTTT. It encodes CAWKRQGSLNTEAFF.

In regard to this clonotype: Given a much more abundant clone one base away, this may be a read error. The CDR3 reads CASSQHAGSSTDTQYF. CDR3 DNA sequence: TGTGCCAGCAGTCAACACGCCGGGAGTAGCACAGATACGCAGTATTTT. This rearrangement joins TRBV4-2 to TRBJ2-3, with D tentatively TRBD2 (6 bases). This CDR3 has 16 amino acids. Germline CDR1 LGHNA, CDR2 YNFKEQ. Trimming took 6 bases from V and 0 from J, leaving 16 bases between them.

This clonotype was detected only a few times. The chain carries TRBV19 and TRBJ1-5, with 7 bases identical to TRBD1. Germline V gene sequence: CDR1 LNHDA, CDR2 SQIVND (reference sequence). Trimming removed 4 bases from V and 2 bases from J; junction bases left unmatched: 2. CDR3 length: 14 amino acids. The CDR3 DNA reads TGTGCCAGTAGTACCGGGACAGGCAATCAGCCCCAGCATTTT. Translation gives CASSTGTGNQPQHF.

V and J are TRBV20-1 and TRBJ2-2; TRBD1 aligns across 7 bases. This CDR3 comprises 12 residues. Trimming at V came to 6 bases and at J to 7 bases, leaving 5 bases not matched to a gene. Germline lookup yields CDR1 DFQATT and CDR2 SNEGSKA (reference sequence). The DNA of the CDR3 is TGCAGTGCAGCGACAGGGCTCGGGGAGCTGTTTTTT. Translation gives CSAATGLGELFF.

This clonotype has only a few counts. The J gene is TRBJ1-1, the V gene TRBV7-8; 8 bases fit TRBD1. The CDR3 has 17 amino acids. Germline V gives CDR1 SGHVS, CDR2 FQNEAQ. The V gene end was trimmed by 4 bases and the J gene end by 3 bases; junction bases not matched to a gene: 13. The CDR3 sequence is CASSSNRWTGRDTEAFF. The CDR3 DNA is TGTGCCAGCAGCTCAAACCGATGGACAGGGCGGGACACTGAAGCTTTCTTT.